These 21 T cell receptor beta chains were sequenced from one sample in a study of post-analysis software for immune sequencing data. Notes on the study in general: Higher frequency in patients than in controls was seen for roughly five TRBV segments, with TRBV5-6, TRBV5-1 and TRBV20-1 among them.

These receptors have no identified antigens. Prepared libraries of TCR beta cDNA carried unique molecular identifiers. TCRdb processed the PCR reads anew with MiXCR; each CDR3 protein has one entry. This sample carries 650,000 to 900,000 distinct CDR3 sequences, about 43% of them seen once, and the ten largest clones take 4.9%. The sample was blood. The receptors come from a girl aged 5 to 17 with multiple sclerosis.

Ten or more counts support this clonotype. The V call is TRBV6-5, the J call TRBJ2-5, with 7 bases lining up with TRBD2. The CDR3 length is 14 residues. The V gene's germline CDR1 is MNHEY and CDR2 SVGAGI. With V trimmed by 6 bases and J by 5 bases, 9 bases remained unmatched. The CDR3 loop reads CASSPGTGRETQYF. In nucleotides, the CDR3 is TGTGCCAGCAGCCCAGGGACCGGGAGGGAGACCCAGTACTTC.

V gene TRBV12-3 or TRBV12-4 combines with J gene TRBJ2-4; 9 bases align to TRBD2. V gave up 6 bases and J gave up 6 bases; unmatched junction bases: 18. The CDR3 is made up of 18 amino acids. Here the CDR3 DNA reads TGTGCCAGCAGCCCCGGGACTAGCCGGGACCAGGTTGTAAACATTCAGTACTTC. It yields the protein CASSPGTSRDQVVNIQYF.

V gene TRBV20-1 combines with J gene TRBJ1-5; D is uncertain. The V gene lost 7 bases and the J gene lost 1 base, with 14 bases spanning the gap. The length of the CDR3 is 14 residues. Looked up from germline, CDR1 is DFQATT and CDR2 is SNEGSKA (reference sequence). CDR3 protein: CSGEAAGSNQPQHF. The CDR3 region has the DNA TGCAGTGGGGAGGCGGCCGGGAGCAATCAGCCCCAGCATTTT.

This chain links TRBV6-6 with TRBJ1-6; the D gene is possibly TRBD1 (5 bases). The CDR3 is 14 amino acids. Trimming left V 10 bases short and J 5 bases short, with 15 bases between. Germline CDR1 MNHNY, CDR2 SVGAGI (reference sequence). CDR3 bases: TGTGCCATCAGATTGACAGAGAATAATTCACCCCTCCACTTT. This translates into CAIRLTENNSPLHF.

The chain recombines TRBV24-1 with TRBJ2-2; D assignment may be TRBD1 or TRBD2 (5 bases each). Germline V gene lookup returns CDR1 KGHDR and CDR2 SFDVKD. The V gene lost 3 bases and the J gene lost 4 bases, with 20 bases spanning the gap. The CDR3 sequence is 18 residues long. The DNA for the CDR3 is TGTGCCACCAGTGATACCGGGACCCTCACTGCCAGCACCGGGGAGCTGTTTTTT. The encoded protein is CATSDTGTLTASTGELFF.

CDR3 loop: CASRTGLAGVDNEQFF. CDR3 sequence (DNA): TGTGCCAGCAGAACGGGACTAGCGGGAGTTGACAATGAGCAGTTCTTC. The chain links TRBV6-2 or TRBV6-3 to TRBJ2-1; 14 bases align to TRBD2. CDR1 is MNHEY, CDR2 SVGEGT, per germline. J gave up 5 bases and V 6 bases, and 6 bases lay outside the gene matches. CDR3 length equals 16 residues.

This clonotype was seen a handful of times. CDR3 sequence reads: CASSQEPSAGGRETQYF. The CDR3 DNA is TGCGCCAGCAGCCAAGAACCGTCGGCGGGAGGGAGGGAGACCCAGTACTTC. The V and J genes are TRBV4-1 and TRBJ2-7; 9 bases match TRBD2. The assigned J gene may be wrong: the sequence end matches TRBJ2-5 better. Looked up from germline, CDR1 is MGHRA and CDR2 is YSYEKL. The CDR3 length is 17 residues.

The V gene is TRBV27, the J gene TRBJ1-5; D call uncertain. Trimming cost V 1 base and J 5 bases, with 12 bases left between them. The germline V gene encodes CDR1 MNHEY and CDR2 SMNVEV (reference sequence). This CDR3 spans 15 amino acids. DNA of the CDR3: TGTGCCAGCAGTTTATTGGCGCGGCGGGATCAGCCCCAGCATTTT. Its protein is CASSLLARRDQPQHF.

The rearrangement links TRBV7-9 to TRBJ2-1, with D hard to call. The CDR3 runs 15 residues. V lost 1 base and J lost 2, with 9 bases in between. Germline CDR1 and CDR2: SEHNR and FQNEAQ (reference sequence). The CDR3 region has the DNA TGTGCCAGCAGCTTAGAGGCCGGCCCCTACAATGAGCAGTTCTTC. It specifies CASSLEAGPYNEQFF.

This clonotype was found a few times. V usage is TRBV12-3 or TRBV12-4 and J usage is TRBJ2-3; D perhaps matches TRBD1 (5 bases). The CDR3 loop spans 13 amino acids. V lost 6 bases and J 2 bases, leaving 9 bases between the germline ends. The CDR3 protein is CASRPDTTDTQYF. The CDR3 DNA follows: TGTGCCAGCAGGCCGGACACCACAGATACGCAGTATTTT.

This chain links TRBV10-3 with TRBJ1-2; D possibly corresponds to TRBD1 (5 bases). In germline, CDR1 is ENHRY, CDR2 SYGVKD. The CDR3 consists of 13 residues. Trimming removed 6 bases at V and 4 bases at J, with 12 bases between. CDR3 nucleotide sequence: TGTGCCATCAGCGGAGGGGAGGGCTATGGCTACACCTTC. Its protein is CAISGGEGYGYTF.

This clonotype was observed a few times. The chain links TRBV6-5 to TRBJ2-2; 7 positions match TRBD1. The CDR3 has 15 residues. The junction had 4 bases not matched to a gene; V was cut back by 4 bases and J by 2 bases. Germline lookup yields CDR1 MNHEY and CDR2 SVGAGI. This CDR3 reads CASSFRQGNTGELFF. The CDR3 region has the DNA TGTGCCAGCAGTTTTCGACAGGGTAACACCGGGGAGCTGTTTTTT.

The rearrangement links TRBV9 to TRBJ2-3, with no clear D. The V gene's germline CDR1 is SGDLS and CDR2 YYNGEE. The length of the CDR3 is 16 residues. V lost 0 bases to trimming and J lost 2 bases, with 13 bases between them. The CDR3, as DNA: TGTGCCAGCAGCGTAGCAGCGACTTTAGACACAGATACGCAGTATTTT. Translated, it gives CASSVAATLDTDTQYF.

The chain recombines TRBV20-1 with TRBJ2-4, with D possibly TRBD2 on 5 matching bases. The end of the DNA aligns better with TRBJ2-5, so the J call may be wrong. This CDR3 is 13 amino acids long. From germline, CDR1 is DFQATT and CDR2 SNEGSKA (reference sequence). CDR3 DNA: TGCAGTGGCAGTAGCGACCCTTTGGAGACCCAGTACTTC. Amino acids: CSGSSDPLETQYF.

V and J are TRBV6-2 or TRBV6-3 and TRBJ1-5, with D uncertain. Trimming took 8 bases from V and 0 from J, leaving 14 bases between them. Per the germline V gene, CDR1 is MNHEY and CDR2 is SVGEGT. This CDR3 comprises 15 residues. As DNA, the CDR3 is TGTGCCAGCGTCAAAGGAGATTATAGCAATCAGCCCCAGCATTTT. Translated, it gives CASVKGDYSNQPQHF.

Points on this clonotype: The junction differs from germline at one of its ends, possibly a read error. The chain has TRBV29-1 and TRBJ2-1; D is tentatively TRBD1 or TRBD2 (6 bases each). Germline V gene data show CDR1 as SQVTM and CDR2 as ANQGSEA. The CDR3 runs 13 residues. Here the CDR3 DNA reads TGCAGCGTTGGTAAAGGGGGGAGCAATGAGCAGGTCTTC. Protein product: CSVGKGGSNEQVF.

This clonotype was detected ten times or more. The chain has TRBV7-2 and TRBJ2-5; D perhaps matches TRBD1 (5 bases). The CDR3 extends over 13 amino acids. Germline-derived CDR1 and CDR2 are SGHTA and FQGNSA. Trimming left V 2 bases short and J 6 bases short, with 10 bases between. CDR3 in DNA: TGTGCCAGCAGCTTAAAGGGGTTGCAGACCCAGTACTTC. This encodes CASSLKGLQTQYF.

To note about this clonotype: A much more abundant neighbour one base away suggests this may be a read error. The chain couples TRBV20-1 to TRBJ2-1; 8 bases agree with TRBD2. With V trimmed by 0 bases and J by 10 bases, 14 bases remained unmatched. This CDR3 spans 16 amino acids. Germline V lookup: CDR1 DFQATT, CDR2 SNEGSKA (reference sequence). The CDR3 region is CSARDPSGSSPNEQFF. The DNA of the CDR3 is TGCAGTGCTAGAGATCCCAGCGGGAGCTCCCCTAACGAGCAGTTCTTC.

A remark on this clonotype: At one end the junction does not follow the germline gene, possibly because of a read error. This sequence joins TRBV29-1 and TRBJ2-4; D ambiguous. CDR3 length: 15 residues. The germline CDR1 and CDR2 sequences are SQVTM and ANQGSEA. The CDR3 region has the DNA TGCAGCGTTGAAGATCCGAGGTCGGCCAAAACCATTCAGTACTTC. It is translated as CSVEDPRSAKTIQYF.

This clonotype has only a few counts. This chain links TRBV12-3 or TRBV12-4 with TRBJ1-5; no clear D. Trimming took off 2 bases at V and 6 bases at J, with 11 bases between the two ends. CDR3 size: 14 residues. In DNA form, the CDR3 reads TGTGCCAGCAGTTTAACGGGCCCCACTCAGCCCCAGCATTTT. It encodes CASSLTGPTQPQHF.

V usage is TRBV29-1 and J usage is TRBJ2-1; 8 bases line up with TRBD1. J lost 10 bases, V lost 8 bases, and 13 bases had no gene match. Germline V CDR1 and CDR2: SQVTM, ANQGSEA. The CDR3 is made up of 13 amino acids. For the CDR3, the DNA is TGCAGCTTACGGACAGGGAGTGCAAGGGAGCAGTTCTTC. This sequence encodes CSLRTGSAREQFF.